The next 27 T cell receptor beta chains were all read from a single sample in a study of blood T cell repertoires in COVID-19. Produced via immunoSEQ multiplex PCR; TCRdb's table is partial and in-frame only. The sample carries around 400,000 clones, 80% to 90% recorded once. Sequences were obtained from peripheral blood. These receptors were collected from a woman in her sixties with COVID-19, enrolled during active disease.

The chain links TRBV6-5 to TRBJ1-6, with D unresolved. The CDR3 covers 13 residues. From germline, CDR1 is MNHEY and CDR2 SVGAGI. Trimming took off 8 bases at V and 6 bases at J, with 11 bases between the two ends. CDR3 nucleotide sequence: TGTGCCAGCGGGCCAGTGCCTAATTCACCCCTCCACTTT. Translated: CASGPVPNSPLHF.

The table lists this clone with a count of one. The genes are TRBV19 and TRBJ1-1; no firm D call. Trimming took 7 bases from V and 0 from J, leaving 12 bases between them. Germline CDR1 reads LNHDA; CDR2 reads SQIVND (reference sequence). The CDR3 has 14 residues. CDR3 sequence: CASKNREMNTEAFF. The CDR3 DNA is TGTGCCAGTAAGAATCGGGAAATGAACACTGAAGCTTTCTTT.

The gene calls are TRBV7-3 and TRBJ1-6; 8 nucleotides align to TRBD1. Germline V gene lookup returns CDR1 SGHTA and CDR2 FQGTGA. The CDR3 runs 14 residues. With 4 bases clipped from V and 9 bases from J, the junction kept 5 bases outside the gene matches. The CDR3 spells CASSYTGGGSPLHF. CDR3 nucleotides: TGTGCCAGCAGCTACACAGGGGGGGGTTCACCCCTCCACTTT.

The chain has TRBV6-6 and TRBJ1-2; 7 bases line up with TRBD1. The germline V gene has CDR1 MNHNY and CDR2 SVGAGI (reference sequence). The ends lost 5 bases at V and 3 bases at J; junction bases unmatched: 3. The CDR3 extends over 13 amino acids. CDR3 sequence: CASSTGTDYGYTF. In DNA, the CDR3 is TGTGCCAGCAGTACCGGGACAGACTATGGCTACACCTTC.

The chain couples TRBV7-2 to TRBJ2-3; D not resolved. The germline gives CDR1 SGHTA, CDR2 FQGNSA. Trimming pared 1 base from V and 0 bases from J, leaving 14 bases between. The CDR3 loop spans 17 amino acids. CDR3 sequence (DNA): TGTGCCAGCAGCTTAGTGGGTCGGCAGGTTAGCACAGATACGCAGTATTTT. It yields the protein CASSLVGRQVSTDTQYF.

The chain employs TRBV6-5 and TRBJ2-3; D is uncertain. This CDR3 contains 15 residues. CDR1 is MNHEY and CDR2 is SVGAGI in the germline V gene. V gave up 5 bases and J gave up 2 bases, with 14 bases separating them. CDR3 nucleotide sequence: TGTGCCAGCAGTAACCGACATTCCAACACAGATACGCAGTATTTT. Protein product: CASSNRHSNTDTQYF.

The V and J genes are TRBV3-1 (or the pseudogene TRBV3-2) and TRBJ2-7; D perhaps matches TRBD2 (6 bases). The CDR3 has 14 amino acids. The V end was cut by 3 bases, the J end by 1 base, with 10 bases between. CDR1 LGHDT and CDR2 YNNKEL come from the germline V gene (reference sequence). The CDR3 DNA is TGTGCCAGCAGCCACGGAGGGGTTTCCTACGAGCAGTACTTC. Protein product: CASSHGGVSYEQYF.

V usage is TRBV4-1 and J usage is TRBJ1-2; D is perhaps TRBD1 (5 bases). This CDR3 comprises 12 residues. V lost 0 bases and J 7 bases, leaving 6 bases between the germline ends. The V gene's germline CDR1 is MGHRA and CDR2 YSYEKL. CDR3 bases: TGCGCCAGCAGCCAAGATCAGGGTGGCTACACCTTC. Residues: CASSQDQGGYTF.

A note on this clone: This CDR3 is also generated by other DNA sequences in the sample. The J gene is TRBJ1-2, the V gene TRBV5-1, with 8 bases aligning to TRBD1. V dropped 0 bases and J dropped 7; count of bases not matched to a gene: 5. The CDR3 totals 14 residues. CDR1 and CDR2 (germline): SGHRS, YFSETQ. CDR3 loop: CASSLGDRSGGYTF. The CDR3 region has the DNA TGCGCCAGCAGCTTGGGGGACAGGTCAGGTGGCTACACCTTC.

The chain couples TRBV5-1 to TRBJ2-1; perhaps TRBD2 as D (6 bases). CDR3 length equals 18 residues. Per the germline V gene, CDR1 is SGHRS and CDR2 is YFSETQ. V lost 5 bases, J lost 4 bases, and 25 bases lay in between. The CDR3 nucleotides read TGCGCCAGCAGGATAGGACTATCGAAACGCGAAATTTACAATGAGCAGTTCTTC. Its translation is CASRIGLSKREIYNEQFF.

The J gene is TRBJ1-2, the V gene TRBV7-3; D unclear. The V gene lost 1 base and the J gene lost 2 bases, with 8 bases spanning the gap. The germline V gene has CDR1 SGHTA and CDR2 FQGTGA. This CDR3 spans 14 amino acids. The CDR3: CASSLMSGNYGYTF. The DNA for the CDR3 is TGTGCCAGCAGCTTAATGTCCGGGAACTATGGCTACACCTTC.

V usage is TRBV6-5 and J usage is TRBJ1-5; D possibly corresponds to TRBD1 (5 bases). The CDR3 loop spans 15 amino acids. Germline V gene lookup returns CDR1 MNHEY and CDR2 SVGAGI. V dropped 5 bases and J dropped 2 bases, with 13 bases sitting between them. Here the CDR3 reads CASSNRHLGNQPQHF. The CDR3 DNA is TGTGCCAGCAGTAACAGGCATTTGGGCAATCAGCCCCAGCATTTT.

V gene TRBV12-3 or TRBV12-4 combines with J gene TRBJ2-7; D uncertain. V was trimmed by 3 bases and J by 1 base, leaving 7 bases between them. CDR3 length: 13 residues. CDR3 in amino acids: CASSFRGSYEQYF. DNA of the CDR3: TGTGCCAGCAGTTTCAGAGGTTCCTACGAGCAGTACTTC.

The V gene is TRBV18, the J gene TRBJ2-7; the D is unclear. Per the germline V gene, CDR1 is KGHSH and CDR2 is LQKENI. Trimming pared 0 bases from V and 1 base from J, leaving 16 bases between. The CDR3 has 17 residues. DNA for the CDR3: TGTGCCAGCTCACCACCGTTGTCAGGTTCCCTTTCCTACGAGCAGTACTTC. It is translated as CASSPPLSGSLSYEQYF.

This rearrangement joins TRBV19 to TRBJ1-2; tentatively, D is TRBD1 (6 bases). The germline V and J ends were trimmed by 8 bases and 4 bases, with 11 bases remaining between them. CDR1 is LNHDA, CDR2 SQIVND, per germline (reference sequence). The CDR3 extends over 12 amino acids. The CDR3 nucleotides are TGTGCCAGTTCCGACAGGTCCTATGGCTACACCTTC. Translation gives CASSDRSYGYTF.

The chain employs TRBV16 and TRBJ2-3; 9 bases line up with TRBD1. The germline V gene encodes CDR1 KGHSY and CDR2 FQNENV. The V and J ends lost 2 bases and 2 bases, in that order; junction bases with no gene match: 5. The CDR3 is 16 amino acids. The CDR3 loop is CASSQGQGPLTDTQYF. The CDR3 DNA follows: TGTGCCAGCAGCCAAGGACAGGGGCCCCTCACAGATACGCAGTATTTT.

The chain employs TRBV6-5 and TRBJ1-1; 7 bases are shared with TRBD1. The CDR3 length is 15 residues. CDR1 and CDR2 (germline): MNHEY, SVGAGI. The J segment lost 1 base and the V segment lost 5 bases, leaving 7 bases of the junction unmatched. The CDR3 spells CASSNPGQANTEAFF. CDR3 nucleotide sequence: TGTGCCAGCAGTAACCCCGGACAGGCGAACACTGAAGCTTTCTTT.

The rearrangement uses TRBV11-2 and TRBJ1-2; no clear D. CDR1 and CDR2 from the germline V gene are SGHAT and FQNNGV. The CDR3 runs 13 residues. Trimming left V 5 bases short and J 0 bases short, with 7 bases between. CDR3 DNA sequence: TGTGCCAGCAGCCTACAGCCTAACTATGGCTACACCTTC. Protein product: CASSLQPNYGYTF. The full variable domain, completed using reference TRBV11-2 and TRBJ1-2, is EAGVAQSPRYKIIEKRQSVAFWCNPISGHATLYWYQQILGQGPKLLIQFQNNGVVDDSQLPKDRFSAERLKGVDSTLKIQPAKLEDSAVYLCASSLQPNYGYTFGSGTRLTVV.

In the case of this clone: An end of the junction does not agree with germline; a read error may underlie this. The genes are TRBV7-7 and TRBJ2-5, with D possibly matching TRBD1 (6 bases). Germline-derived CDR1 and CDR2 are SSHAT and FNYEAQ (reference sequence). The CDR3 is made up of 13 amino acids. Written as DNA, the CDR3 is TGTGCTAGCAGCTCCAGGGGACCTCTGACCCAGTACTTC. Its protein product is CASSSRGPLTQYF.

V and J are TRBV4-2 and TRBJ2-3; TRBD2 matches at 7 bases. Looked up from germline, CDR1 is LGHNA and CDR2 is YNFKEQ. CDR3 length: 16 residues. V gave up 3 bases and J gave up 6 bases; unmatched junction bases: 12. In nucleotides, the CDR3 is TGTGCCAGCAGCCACGCTCTGAGCGGGGAATTCGATACGCAGTATTTT. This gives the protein CASSHALSGEFDTQYF.

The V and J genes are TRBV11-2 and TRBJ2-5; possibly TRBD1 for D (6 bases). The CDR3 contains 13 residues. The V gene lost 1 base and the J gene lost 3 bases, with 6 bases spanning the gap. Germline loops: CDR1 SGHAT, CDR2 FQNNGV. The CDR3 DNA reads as TGTGCCAGCAGCTTAGGGACAGAAGAGACCCAGTACTTC. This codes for CASSLGTEETQYF.

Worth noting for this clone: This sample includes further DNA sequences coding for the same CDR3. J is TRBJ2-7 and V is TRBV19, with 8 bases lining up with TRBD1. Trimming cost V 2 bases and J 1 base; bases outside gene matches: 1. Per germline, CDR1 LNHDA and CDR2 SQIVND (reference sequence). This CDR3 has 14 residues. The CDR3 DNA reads TGTGCCAGTAGTATACGACAGGGGTCCTACGAGCAGTACTTC. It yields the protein CASSIRQGSYEQYF.

CDR3 residues: CASSQDSGRGPYGYTF. As DNA, the CDR3 is TGTGCCAGCAGCCAAGATTCGGGGAGGGGTCCCTATGGCTACACCTTC. The chain recombines TRBV3-1 (or the pseudogene TRBV3-2) with TRBJ1-2; possibly TRBD1 for D (5 bases). This CDR3 region has 16 residues. V shed 0 bases and J shed 4 bases, with 15 bases lying between them. The V gene's germline CDR1 is LGHDT and CDR2 YNNKEL (reference sequence).

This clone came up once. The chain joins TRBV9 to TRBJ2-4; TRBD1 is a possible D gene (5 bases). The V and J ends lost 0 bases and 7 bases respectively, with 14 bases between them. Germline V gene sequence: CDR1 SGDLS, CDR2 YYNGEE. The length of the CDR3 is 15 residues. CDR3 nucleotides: TGTGCCAGCAGCGTAGAAGGGGAAAGAAGGAACATTCAGTACTTC. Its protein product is CASSVEGERRNIQYF.

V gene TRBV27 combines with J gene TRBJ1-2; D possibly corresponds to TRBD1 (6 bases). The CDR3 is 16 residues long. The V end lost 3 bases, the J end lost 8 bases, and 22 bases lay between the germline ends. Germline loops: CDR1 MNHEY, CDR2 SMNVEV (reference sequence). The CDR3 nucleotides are TGTGCCAGCAGTTTGAGACAGGAGTCGTCACTATTAGGCTACACCTTC. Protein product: CASSLRQESSLLGYTF.

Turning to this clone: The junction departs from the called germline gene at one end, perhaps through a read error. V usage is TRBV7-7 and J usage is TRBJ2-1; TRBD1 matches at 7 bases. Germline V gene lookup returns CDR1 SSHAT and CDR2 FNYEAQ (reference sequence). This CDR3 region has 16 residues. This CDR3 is CASSLKAGGSYNEQFF. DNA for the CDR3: TGTGCTAGCAGCTTAAAGGCAGGGGGCTCCTACAATGAGCAGTTCTTC.

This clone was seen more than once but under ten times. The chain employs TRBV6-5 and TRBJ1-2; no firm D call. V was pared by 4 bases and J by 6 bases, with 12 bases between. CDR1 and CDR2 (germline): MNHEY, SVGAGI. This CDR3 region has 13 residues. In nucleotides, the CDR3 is TGTGCCAGCAGTTTAGAGGTTGGTGATGGCTACACCTTC. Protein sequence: CASSLEVGDGYTF.